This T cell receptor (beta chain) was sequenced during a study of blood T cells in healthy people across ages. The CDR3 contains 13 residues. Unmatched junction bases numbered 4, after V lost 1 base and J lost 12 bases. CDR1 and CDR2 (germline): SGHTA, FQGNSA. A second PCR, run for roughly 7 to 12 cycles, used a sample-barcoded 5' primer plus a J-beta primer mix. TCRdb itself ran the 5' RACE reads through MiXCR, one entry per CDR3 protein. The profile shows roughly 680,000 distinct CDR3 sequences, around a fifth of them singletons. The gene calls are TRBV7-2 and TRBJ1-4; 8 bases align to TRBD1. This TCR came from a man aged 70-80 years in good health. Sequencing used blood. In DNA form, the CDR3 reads TGTGCCAGCAGCTTAGTCGACAGGGGCGAACTGTTTTTT. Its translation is CASSLVDRGELFF.